This T cell receptor beta chain originates from a study of T cell responses to AZD1222 COVID-19 vaccine. General study findings and limits: None of the repertoires were sampled until the peak T cell response had passed.

On this clone: Antigen unknown.

There are 14 residues in the CDR3. Trimming took off 3 bases at V and 7 bases at J, with 13 bases between the two ends. Germline V gene sequence: CDR1 MNHEY, CDR2 SMNVEV (reference sequence). Sequencing used immunoSEQ multiplex PCR; TCRdb keeps in-frame clones, though not all of them. The sample shows roughly 120,000 clones, about 87% of them seen only once. This receptor was obtained from an adult who received the AZD1222 COVID-19 vaccine. This specimen was peripheral blood, taken 28 days after the second AZD1222 dose. The chain joins TRBV27 to TRBJ1-5, with TRBD1 as a possible D gene (6 bases). The CDR3 DNA is TGTGCCAGCAGTTTGAGGGGGAGAGGACAGCCCCAGCATTTT. Translated: CASSLRGRGQPQHF.